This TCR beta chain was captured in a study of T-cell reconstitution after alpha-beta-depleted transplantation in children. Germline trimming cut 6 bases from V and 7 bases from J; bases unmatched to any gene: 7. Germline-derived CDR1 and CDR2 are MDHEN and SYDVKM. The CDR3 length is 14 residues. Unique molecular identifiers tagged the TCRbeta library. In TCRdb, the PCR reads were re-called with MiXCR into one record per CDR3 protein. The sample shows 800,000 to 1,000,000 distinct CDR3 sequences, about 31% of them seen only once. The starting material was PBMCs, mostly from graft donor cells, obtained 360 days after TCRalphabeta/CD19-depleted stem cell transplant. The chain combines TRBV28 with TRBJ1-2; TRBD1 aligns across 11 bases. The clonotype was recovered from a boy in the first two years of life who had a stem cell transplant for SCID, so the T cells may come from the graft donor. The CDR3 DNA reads TGTGCCAGCAGGGCCGGGACAGGGGGTCTTGGCTACACCTTC. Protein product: CASRAGTGGLGYTF.